The 11 T cell receptor beta chains reported below all come from one sample, sequenced in a study of spatial heterogeneity in lung cancer. Described time point: blood at routine non-recurrence follow-up after resection. Using its own MiXCR run on the 5' RACE reads, TCRdb lists one record per CDR3 protein. The table records approximately 70,000 distinct CDR3 sequences, around 9.3% of them present only once. The input for sequencing was PBMCs, taken at follow-up. The receptors stem from a female donor with early-stage non-small cell lung cancer.

In its sample, this clonotype was seen many times. The rearrangement uses TRBV5-5 and TRBJ1-6; 8 bases align to TRBD1. With V trimmed by 4 bases and J by 7 bases, 4 bases remained unmatched. CDR1 SGHKS and CDR2 YYEKEE come from the germline V gene (reference sequence). There are 14 residues in the CDR3. DNA for the CDR3: TGTGCCAGCAGCCGGACAGGGAACAATTCACCCCTCCACTTT. Protein product: CASSRTGNNSPLHF.

This clonotype was found many times. The gene calls are TRBV7-3 and TRBJ2-7, with D uncertain. V was shortened by 0 bases and J by 4 bases, with 4 bases between the two germline ends. The CDR3 runs 12 residues. Germline V CDR1 and CDR2: SGHTA, FQGTGA. The CDR3 sequence: CASSLTGYEQYF. CDR3 in DNA: TGTGCCAGCAGCTTAACGGGATACGAGCAGTACTTC.

By proportion, this clonotype is medium-sized. This sequence joins TRBV7-9 and TRBJ2-4; 7 bases map to TRBD2. Germline V lookup: CDR1 SEHNR, CDR2 FQNEAQ (reference sequence). This CDR3 comprises 17 residues. Trimming cost V 5 bases and J 0 bases; bases outside gene matches: 10. CDR3 residues: CASSPRTRALAKNIQYF. DNA for the CDR3: TGTGCCAGCAGCCCTCGGACTAGAGCTCTAGCCAAAAACATTCAGTACTTC.

This clonotype was found many times. The V call is TRBV19, the J call TRBJ1-2; D is unclear. Germline-derived CDR1 and CDR2 are LNHDA and SQIVND (reference sequence). The V and J ends lost 7 bases and 4 bases respectively, with 19 bases between them. CDR3 length equals 15 residues. CDR3 sequence (DNA): TGTGCCAGTATTACTCGCACCCAGGAGGTCTATGGCTACACCTTC. Its translation is CASITRTQEVYGYTF.

This clonotype was recorded a few times. This sequence joins TRBV2 and TRBJ2-7, with D possibly TRBD1 on 7 matching bases. Germline values: CDR1 SNHLY, CDR2 FYNNEI. The CDR3 spans 13 residues. CDR3 loop: CAAAEGQSYEQYF. The CDR3, as DNA: TGTGCAGCAGCGGAGGGACAGTCCTACGAGCAGTACTTC.

This clonotype showed up many times. The rearrangement joins TRBV28 to TRBJ1-2; D ambiguous. The CDR3 extends over 12 amino acids. From germline, CDR1 is MDHEN and CDR2 SYDVKM. V shed 7 bases and J shed 1 base, with 7 bases lying between them. The CDR3 reads CASNPSNYGYTF. The CDR3 region has the DNA TGTGCCAGCAATCCAAGTAACTATGGCTACACCTTC.

This clonotype has just a few counts. The chain is built from TRBV5-1 and TRBJ1-1, with D hard to call. CDR1 and CDR2 from the germline V gene are SGHRS and YFSETQ. The CDR3 covers 14 residues. V dropped 0 bases and J dropped 1 base, with 7 bases sitting between them. Written as DNA, the CDR3 is TGCGCCAGCAGCTTGGTGCGGGCGAACACTGAAGCTTTCTTT. It yields the protein CASSLVRANTEAFF.

This clonotype was recorded many times. The rearrangement joins TRBV5-1 to TRBJ2-5, with D perhaps being TRBD1 or TRBD2 (6 bases each). The V end was cut by 6 bases, the J end by 4 bases, with 16 bases between. The germline CDR1 and CDR2 sequences are SGHRS and YFSETQ. The CDR3 extends over 14 amino acids. The CDR3 DNA is TGCGCCAGCACCTGGGGGGCTGGGGGAGAGACCCAGTACTTC. This encodes CASTWGAGGETQYF. Complete variable domain (other parts from reference TRBV5-1 and TRBJ2-5): KAGVTQTPRYLIKTRGQQVTLSCSPISGHRSVSWYQQTPGQGLQFLFEYFSETQRNKGNFPGRFSGRQFSNSRSEMNVSTLELGDSALYLCASTWGAGGETQYFGPGTRLLVL.

This clonotype was observed many times. CDR3 region: CASSTKTSGTDNQETQYF. As DNA, the CDR3 is TGTGCCAGCAGCACTAAAACTTCCGGGACAGACAACCAAGAGACCCAGTACTTC. V and J are TRBV7-9 and TRBJ2-5, with 7 bases aligning to TRBD1. This CDR3 has 18 amino acids. Germline-derived CDR1 and CDR2 are SEHNR and FQNEAQ (reference sequence). V lost 5 bases, J lost 0 bases, and 15 bases stayed unmatched.

The CDR3 coding sequence is TGTGCCAGCAGCCAAGATCCATATGAGCAGTTCTTC. It specifies CASSQDPYEQFF. The chain employs TRBV3-1 and TRBJ2-1; no reliable D call. V was trimmed by 0 bases and J by 8 bases, leaving 5 bases between them. The CDR3 runs 12 residues. Germline CDR1 and CDR2: LGHDT and YNNKEL (reference sequence).

This clonotype was recorded many times. V and J are TRBV30 and TRBJ1-5; D unresolved. The germline gives CDR1 GTSNPN, CDR2 SVGIG (reference sequence). The CDR3 runs 12 residues. V dropped 5 bases and J dropped 1 base, with 6 bases sitting between them. CDR3 region: CAWQDSNQPQHF. The CDR3 DNA follows: TGTGCCTGGCAGGACAGCAATCAGCCCCAGCATTTT.